These 28 T cell receptor beta chains were all obtained from the same sample, sequenced in a study of cytomegalovirus exposure and HLA in healthy donors. PCR primers comprised 60 Vbeta and 13 Jbeta primers. This table comes from immunoSEQ multiplex PCR, and its TCRdb copy is limited to in-frame clones, with some not included. The sample data list around 190,000 clones. The specimen sequenced was PBMCs. The receptors shown here come from a woman under 40 in good health and CMV-seropositive.

The rearrangement joins TRBV19 to TRBJ1-2; TRBD1 might be the D (5 bases). The germline V and J ends were trimmed by 3 bases and 6 bases, with 14 bases remaining between them. CDR1 LNHDA and CDR2 SQIVND come from the germline V gene (reference sequence). This CDR3 comprises 14 residues. The CDR3 nucleotides are TGTGCCAGTAGTATCCTTTTATGGGGCGATGGCTACACCTTC. Amino acids: CASSILLWGDGYTF.

V usage is TRBV30 and J usage is TRBJ2-7, with D perhaps TRBD1 (5 bases). V lost 0 bases and J lost 1, with 10 bases in between. This CDR3 region has 14 residues. The germline CDR1 and CDR2 sequences are GTSNPN and SVGIG (reference sequence). The DNA of the CDR3 is TGTGCCTGGAGTGTGCAGGGTGGATCCTACGAGCAGTACTTC. Protein product: CAWSVQGGSYEQYF.

The chain couples TRBV5-8 to TRBJ2-6, with D tentatively TRBD2 (6 bases). V was pared by 0 bases and J by 0 bases, with 7 bases between. The CDR3 is 16 residues long. Germline CDR1 is SGHTS and CDR2 is YDEGEE. In nucleotides, the CDR3 is TGTGCCAGCAGCTTGGGACTAGACTCTGGGGCCAACGTCCTGACTTTC. Its protein is CASSLGLDSGANVLTF.

The chain is built from TRBV6-1 and TRBJ2-7; D not certain. The ends were cut back, 7 bases at V and 3 bases at J, with 7 bases in the middle. This CDR3 has 11 amino acids. Per the germline V gene, CDR1 is MNHNS and CDR2 is SASEGT. CDR3 region: CASIGNYEQYF. Written as DNA, the CDR3 is TGTGCCAGCATTGGCAACTACGAGCAGTACTTC.

The genes are TRBV19 and TRBJ2-7; 7 nucleotides line up with TRBD2. CDR1 and CDR2 from the germline V gene are LNHDA and SQIVND (reference sequence). Trimming cost V 5 bases and J 3 bases; bases outside gene matches: 7. This CDR3 has 14 amino acids. The DNA of the CDR3 is TGTGCCAGTAGTCCCGGGGGGTGGGACTACGAGCAGTACTTC. It translates to CASSPGGWDYEQYF. The variable domain in full, with the rest retrieved from reference TRBV19 and TRBJ2-7, is DGGITQSPKYLFRKEGQNVTLSCEQNLNHDAMYWYRQDPGQGLRLIYYSQIVNDFQKGDIAEGYSVSREKKESFPLTVTSAQKNPTAFYLCASSPGGWDYEQYFGPGTRLTVT.

V gene TRBV28 combines with J gene TRBJ1-4, with D possibly matching TRBD1 (5 bases). The CDR3 sequence is 13 residues long. The germline gives CDR1 MDHEN, CDR2 SYDVKM. Trimming took off 5 bases at V and 8 bases at J, with 12 bases between the two ends. CDR3 sequence (DNA): TGTGCCAGCAGTAGGACAAGTTTAGAAAAACTGTTTTTT. Translated: CASSRTSLEKLFF.

The rearrangement links TRBV28 to TRBJ2-1; TRBD2 aligns across 9 bases. Trimming at V came to 2 bases and at J to 8 bases, leaving 4 bases not matched to a gene. This CDR3 has 14 amino acids. Germline CDR1 and CDR2: MDHEN and SYDVKM. The CDR3 is CASSLAGGNDEQFF. The CDR3 DNA sequence: TGTGCCAGCAGTTTAGCGGGAGGGAACGATGAGCAGTTCTTC.

V is TRBV5-1 and J is TRBJ2-7; a possible D gene is TRBD1 (5 bases). The CDR3 covers 15 residues. Germline-derived CDR1 and CDR2 are SGHRS and YFSETQ. Between the trimmed V and J ends, which lost 2 bases and 2 bases, there was a span of 14 bases. The CDR3 bases are TGCGCCAGCAGCTTCACCCTGACAGACACCTACGAGCAGTACTTC. It is translated as CASSFTLTDTYEQYF.

The chain links TRBV5-1 to TRBJ1-1; D unclear. This CDR3 spans 15 amino acids. The germline V gene has CDR1 SGHRS and CDR2 YFSETQ. V lost 5 bases, J lost 0 bases, and 14 bases lay in between. As DNA, the CDR3 is TGCGCCAGCAGGAATCAGGCAGCCTTGAACACTGAAGCTTTCTTT. Amino acids: CASRNQAALNTEAFF.

The CDR3 bases are TGTGCCAGCTCACCAAGACAGGGCCTGGAGACCCAGTACTTC. Its translation: CASSPRQGLETQYF. The V and J genes are TRBV18 and TRBJ2-5, with 7 bases identical to TRBD1. Germline CDR1 reads KGHSH; CDR2 reads LQKENI. The trim removed 2 bases at V and 5 bases at J, leaving 5 bases unmatched. The CDR3 is 14 residues long.

This chain uses TRBV6-5 with TRBJ1-1; D gene uncertain. With 0 bases removed from V and 0 bases from J, the gap between germline ends came to 8 bases. CDR1 MNHEY and CDR2 SVGAGI come from the germline V gene. The length of the CDR3 is 15 residues. CDR3 DNA sequence: TGTGCCAGCAGTTACTCGGGCACCATGAACACTGAAGCTTTCTTT. This sequence encodes CASSYSGTMNTEAFF.

This chain connects TRBV5-8 to TRBJ2-2; D is possibly TRBD1 (5 bases). CDR1 and CDR2 from the germline V gene are SGHTS and YDEGEE. This CDR3 spans 16 amino acids. Trimming took off 0 bases at V and 4 bases at J, with 13 bases between the two ends. In DNA form, the CDR3 reads TGTGCCAGCAGCTTGGCCGGCAGGGTGGGCACCGGGGAGCTGTTTTTT. Amino acid sequence: CASSLAGRVGTGELFF.

The chain joins TRBV19 to TRBJ1-2; D not certain. The CDR3 runs 12 residues. CDR1 and CDR2 (germline): LNHDA, SQIVND (reference sequence). Trimming pared 8 bases from V and 4 bases from J, leaving 11 bases between. DNA of the CDR3: TGTGCCAGTGAAAGGGAGGGCTATGGCTACACCTTC. Translated, it gives CASEREGYGYTF.

The chain has TRBV2 and TRBJ1-1; 8 bases agree with TRBD1. This CDR3 comprises 15 residues. From germline, CDR1 is SNHLY and CDR2 FYNNEI. The J segment lost 3 bases and the V segment lost 6 bases, leaving 9 bases of the junction unmatched. DNA of the CDR3: TGTGCCAGCAGCCTGACACAGGGGGGGTACACTGAAGCTTTCTTT. Amino acids: CASSLTQGGYTEAFF. Full variable domain (rest looked up from reference TRBV2 and TRBJ1-1): EPEVTQTPSHQVTQMGQEVILRCVPISNHLYFYWYRQILGQKVEFLVSFYNNEISEKSEIFDDQFSVERPDGSNFTLKIRSTKLEDSAMYFCASSLTQGGYTEAFFGQGTRLTVV.

This chain links TRBV7-9 with TRBJ2-7; perhaps TRBD2 as D (6 bases). Germline CDR1 and CDR2: SEHNR and FQNEAQ (reference sequence). Trimming stripped 4 bases from V and 4 bases from J, with 8 bases between. The CDR3 is made up of 12 amino acids. In DNA, the CDR3 is TGTGCCAGCAGCTGGGCGGGGTACGAGCAGTACTTC. Translation: CASSWAGYEQYF. Using reference TRBV7-9 and TRBJ2-7 for the parts outside the CDR3, the full variable domain is DTGVSQNPRHKITKRGQNVTFRCDPISEHNRLYWYRQTLGQGPEFLTYFQNEAQLEKSRLLSDRFSAERPKGSFSTLEIQRTEQGDSAMYLCASSWAGYEQYFGPGTRLTVT.

J is TRBJ2-7 and V is TRBV6-5, with TRBD2 identical over 9 bases. The junction had 11 bases not matched to a gene; V was cut back by 5 bases and J by 9 bases. Looked up from germline, CDR1 is MNHEY and CDR2 is SVGAGI. The CDR3 totals 14 residues. The CDR3 reads CASSPVARGGGQYF. For the CDR3, the DNA is TGTGCCAGCAGTCCGGTGGCGCGGGGGGGCGGGCAGTACTTC.

The CDR3 reads CASSSQGAHYEQYF. Written as DNA, the CDR3 is TGTGCCAGCAGCTCACAGGGGGCGCATTACGAGCAGTACTTC. The chain combines TRBV11-1 with TRBJ2-7; TRBD1 aligns across 9 bases. Germline V gene sequence: CDR1 SGHAT, CDR2 FQDESV (reference sequence). The CDR3 is made up of 14 amino acids. The junction had 5 bases not matched to a gene; V was cut back by 4 bases and J by 4 bases.

The V and J genes are TRBV7-2 and TRBJ2-2, with 10 bases identical to TRBD2. The junction had 8 bases not matched to a gene; V was cut back by 5 bases and J by 8 bases. Per germline, CDR1 SGHTA and CDR2 FQGNSA. This CDR3 is 15 amino acids long. The CDR3 loop is CASSPGLAPTGELFF. The CDR3, as DNA: TGTGCCAGCAGCCCGGGACTAGCGCCAACAGGGGAGCTGTTTTTT.

The gene calls are TRBV9 and TRBJ2-2, with 7 nucleotides matching TRBD2. The junction had 12 bases not matched to a gene; V was cut back by 0 bases and J by 4 bases. In germline, CDR1 is SGDLS, CDR2 YYNGEE. The CDR3 totals 18 residues. The CDR3 reads CASSVVVIAGAGTGELFF. The CDR3 bases are TGTGCCAGCAGCGTAGTAGTAATTGCGGGAGCGGGCACCGGGGAGCTGTTTTTT.

Here the CDR3 DNA reads TGTGCCAGCAGCTTAGGAGCGGGAGGGCCGGAGAGCACCGGGGAGCTGTTTTTT. This encodes CASSLGAGGPESTGELFF. The chain joins TRBV7-6 to TRBJ2-2, with 10 nucleotides matching TRBD2. The V gene end was trimmed by 1 base and the J gene end by 4 bases; junction bases not matched to a gene: 9. Looked up from germline, CDR1 is SGHVS and CDR2 is FNYEAQ. This CDR3 region has 18 residues.

This chain joins TRBV21-1 and TRBJ2-7; the D segment call TRBD2 is taken from the table without a DNA check. TRBV21-1 is tagged as a pseudogene. CDR3 length equals 18 residues. The CDR3 loop reads CASSKRGGATIPSYEQYF. DNA for the CDR3: TGTGCCAGCAGCAAGCGGGGGGGCGCTACAATCCCCTCCTACGAGCAGTACTTC.

This chain connects TRBV5-1 to TRBJ2-3; 11 bases are shared with TRBD2. Germline trimming cut 4 bases from V and 2 bases from J; bases unmatched to any gene: 6. From germline, CDR1 is SGHRS and CDR2 YFSETQ. The CDR3 length is 16 residues. CDR3 DNA sequence: TGCGCCAGCAGCCCGGGACTAGCGGACTTCACAGATACGCAGTATTTT. This gives the protein CASSPGLADFTDTQYF. The variable domain in full, completed from reference TRBV5-1 and TRBJ2-3, reads KAGVTQTPRYLIKTRGQQVTLSCSPISGHRSVSWYQQTPGQGLQFLFEYFSETQRNKGNFPGRFSGRQFSNSRSEMNVSTLELGDSALYLCASSPGLADFTDTQYFGPGTRLTVL.

The chain employs TRBV9 and TRBJ1-2; 8 bases agree with TRBD1. V trimming: 0 bases; J trimming: 3 bases; junction bases outside the gene matches: 10. Looked up from germline, CDR1 is SGDLS and CDR2 is YYNGEE. The length of the CDR3 is 17 residues. CDR3 coding DNA: TGTGCCAGCAGCGTAGGGACAGGGCAGGGGAGTCACTATGGCTACACCTTC. This gives the protein CASSVGTGQGSHYGYTF.

This chain connects TRBV18 to TRBJ1-5; a possible D gene is TRBD1 (5 bases). Per the germline V gene, CDR1 is KGHSH and CDR2 is LQKENI. The length of the CDR3 is 13 residues. With 6 bases removed from V and 2 bases from J, the gap between germline ends came to 8 bases. CDR3 in amino acids: CASSGGGNQPQHF. The CDR3 DNA follows: TGTGCCAGCTCTGGGGGGGGCAATCAGCCCCAGCATTTT.

The chain combines TRBV20-1 with TRBJ2-4, with TRBD1 matching 7 bases. V dropped 6 bases and J dropped 8; count of bases not matched to a gene: 4. The CDR3 consists of 11 residues. CDR1 DFQATT and CDR2 SNEGSKA come from the germline V gene (reference sequence). The CDR3 nucleotides read TGCAGTGCGCCAGGACAGGACATTCAGTACTTC. This gives the protein CSAPGQDIQYF.

CDR3 amino acids: CASSPGPPGSKNIQYF. The CDR3 nucleotides are TGTGCCAGCTCACCAGGTCCCCCAGGGTCCAAAAACATTCAGTACTTC. The genes are TRBV18 and TRBJ2-4; D may be TRBD1 (5 bases). This CDR3 region has 16 residues. Trimming took 2 bases from V and 2 from J, leaving 13 bases between them. Per germline, CDR1 KGHSH and CDR2 LQKENI.

Details on this clone: The sample holds other DNA sequences that translate to the same CDR3. The chain combines TRBV5-6 with TRBJ2-7; the D gene is possibly TRBD1 (6 bases). The CDR3 length is 13 residues. Germline values: CDR1 SGHDT, CDR2 YYEEEE. The germline V and J ends were trimmed by 3 bases and 4 bases, with 11 bases remaining between them. The CDR3, as DNA: TGTGCCAGCAGCTACAGGGCCAGGTACGAGCAGTACTTC. It translates to CASSYRARYEQYF.

The V call is TRBV15, the J call TRBJ2-1; possible D gene TRBD2, 6 bases. The CDR3 has 15 residues. V was clipped by 0 bases and J by 8 bases, with 14 bases between them. Germline values: CDR1 LNHNV, CDR2 YYDKDF (reference sequence). The CDR3 DNA is TGTGCCACCAGCAGAGACCGGGACTCGATCCATGAGCAGTTCTTC. It translates to CATSRDRDSIHEQFF.